These 32 T cell receptor beta chains originate from one sample sequenced in a study of EBV T-cell therapy then PD-1 blockade in nasopharyngeal carcinoma. These receptors' targets are unknown. Noted time point: 266 days after commencement of treatment, after nivolumab therapy. The treatment here: AdE1-LMPpoly-expanded autologous EBV-specific T-cell therapy followed by anti-PD-1 nivolumab. Assay: immunoSEQ multiplex PCR; the TCRdb copy retains only in-frame clones and omits some. The profile covers tens of thousands of clones, with around 84% appearing a single time and 30% to 35% taken by the ten largest. The sample consisted of CD8+ T cells from blood, taken at roughly day 250 from a patient whose treatment included autologous EBV-specific T cells and nivolumab. The source is a middle-aged man with nasopharyngeal carcinoma.

This clone occurred a few times. This rearrangement joins TRBV18 to TRBJ1-2, with a weak D call TRBD1 (5 bases). There are 13 residues in the CDR3. Germline CDR1 KGHSH, CDR2 LQKENI. The V end was cut by 5 bases, the J end by 3 bases, with 10 bases between. This chain's CDR3 is CASSGGDDYGYTF. Written as DNA, the CDR3 is TGTGCCAGCTCAGGAGGGGACGACTATGGCTACACCTTC.

The chain employs TRBV6-2 or TRBV6-3 and TRBJ2-5; 8 positions match TRBD1. There are 14 residues in the CDR3. Germline lookup yields CDR1 MNHEY and CDR2 SVGEGT. V gave up 6 bases and J gave up 4 bases; unmatched junction bases: 7. The CDR3 coding sequence is TGTGCCAGCAGCCTCGACAGGGGCCCAGAGACCCAGTACTTC. Residues: CASSLDRGPETQYF.

This clone is medium-sized. This chain joins TRBV7-3 and TRBJ1-3; perhaps TRBD1 as D (6 bases). Germline V gene data show CDR1 as SGHTA and CDR2 as FQGTGA. The ends were cut back, 3 bases at V and 0 bases at J, with 9 bases in the middle. The CDR3 has 15 amino acids. The CDR3 DNA sequence: TGTGCCAGCAGCTTGGGGGCAGTCTCTGGAAACACCATATATTTT. Its protein is CASSLGAVSGNTIYF.

The rearrangement uses TRBV9 and TRBJ1-2, with 8 bases aligning to TRBD1. With V trimmed by 5 bases and J by 7 bases, 10 bases remained unmatched. CDR1 is SGDLS and CDR2 is YYNGEE in the germline V gene. The CDR3 has 14 residues. CDR3 sequence: CASRKGQGLTGYTF. CDR3 DNA sequence: TGTGCCAGCAGGAAAGGACAGGGTTTAACTGGCTACACCTTC.

The chain's CDR3 is CASRTGWSIQYF. CDR3 nucleotides: TGTGCCAGCAGGACAGGGTGGAGCATTCAGTACTTC. The V gene is TRBV6-5, the J gene TRBJ2-4; 7 positions agree with TRBD1. Germline lookup yields CDR1 MNHEY and CDR2 SVGAGI. This CDR3 is built from 12 residues. J gave up 9 bases and V 6 bases, and 5 bases lay outside the gene matches.

The chain recombines TRBV29-1 with TRBJ2-7; perhaps TRBD2 as D (6 bases). CDR1 is SQVTM, CDR2 ANQGSEA, per germline. The CDR3 loop spans 12 amino acids. Trimming removed 7 bases at V and 2 bases at J, with 12 bases between. CDR3 sequence reads: CSARDFTYEQYF. The CDR3 DNA is TGCAGCGCGCGGGACTTTACCTACGAGCAGTACTTC.

V is TRBV5-4 and J is TRBJ1-2; 9 nucleotides match TRBD1. Germline lookup yields CDR1 SGHNT and CDR2 YYREEE (reference sequence). The CDR3 consists of 13 residues. Trimming removed 4 bases from V and 6 bases from J; junction bases left unmatched: 4. CDR3: CASSEQGANGYTF. CDR3 DNA: TGTGCCAGCAGCGAACAGGGGGCGAATGGCTACACCTTC.

The V and J genes are TRBV11-1 and TRBJ2-5; TRBD2 is a possible D gene (7 bases). V was trimmed by 0 bases and J by 1 base, leaving 15 bases between them. Per the germline V gene, CDR1 is SGHAT and CDR2 is FQDESV (reference sequence). This CDR3 has 17 amino acids. The CDR3 sequence: CASSLAGGGIFQETQYF. The CDR3 DNA sequence: TGTGCCAGCAGCTTAGCGGGCGGGGGCATCTTCCAAGAGACCCAGTACTTC.

This chain links TRBV9 with TRBJ2-6, with TRBD1 matching 8 bases. This CDR3 comprises 19 residues. From germline, CDR1 is SGDLS and CDR2 YYNGEE. Trimming took 3 bases from V and 0 from J; bases not matched to a gene: 11. As DNA, the CDR3 is TGTGCCAGCAGCGGAAACCCGGACAGGGATTTCTCTGGGGCCAACGTCCTGACTTTC. Translation: CASSGNPDRDFSGANVLTF.

V gene TRBV12-3 or TRBV12-4 combines with J gene TRBJ1-1; TRBD1 might be the D (5 bases). V lost 4 bases to trimming and J lost 8 bases, with 14 bases between them. The CDR3 covers 13 residues. The CDR3 loop is CASSSGQGSEAFF. CDR3 bases: TGTGCCAGCAGTTCGGGGCAAGGAAGCGAAGCTTTCTTT.

This clone was observed a handful of times. The chain combines TRBV6-4 with TRBJ2-3; D remains unclear. Per the germline V gene, CDR1 is MRHNA and CDR2 is SNTAGT. The CDR3 contains 15 residues. V was pared by 6 bases and J by 0 bases, with 13 bases between. The CDR3 reads CASSVSDASTDTQYF. The CDR3 DNA sequence: TGTGCCAGCAGCGTATCAGATGCTAGCACAGATACGCAGTATTTT.

This rearrangement joins TRBV4-1 to TRBJ2-1; D is possibly TRBD1 or TRBD2 (5 bases each). V dropped 3 bases and J dropped 8 bases, with 20 bases sitting between them. The CDR3 covers 16 residues. Germline-derived CDR1 and CDR2 are MGHRA and YSYEKL. CDR3 residues: CASSHEETGGRDEQFF. CDR3 nucleotide sequence: TGCGCCAGCAGCCACGAAGAAACTGGGGGAAGGGATGAGCAGTTCTTC.

The genes are TRBV7-9 and TRBJ2-1; D remains unclear. The CDR3 runs 11 residues. V lost 3 bases and J lost 9, with 6 bases in between. Germline V CDR1 and CDR2: SEHNR, FQNEAQ (reference sequence). The CDR3 sequence is CASSLSPEQFF. DNA of the CDR3: TGTGCCAGCAGCTTGTCCCCTGAGCAGTTCTTC.

The chain has TRBV10-1 and TRBJ1-2; D is undetermined. The CDR3 totals 13 residues. V lost 6 bases and J lost 2, with 10 bases in between. Looked up from germline, CDR1 is WNHNN and CDR2 is SYGVQD (reference sequence). The CDR3 nucleotides read TGCGCCAGCAGGCAGGACGGGAACTATGGCTACACCTTC. Translated, it gives CASRQDGNYGYTF.

The chain is built from TRBV4-3 and TRBJ2-4, with a tentative D call TRBD2 (6 bases). From germline, CDR1 is LGHNA and CDR2 YSLEER. Trimming cost V 0 bases and J 2 bases, with 14 bases left between them. The CDR3 loop spans 17 amino acids. The CDR3: CASSQDLEGPTKNIQYF. CDR3 nucleotide sequence: TGCGCCAGCAGCCAAGATTTGGAGGGGCCGACCAAAAACATTCAGTACTTC.

The rearrangement uses TRBV6-4 and TRBJ2-2, with D unresolved. With 2 bases removed from V and 4 bases from J, the gap between germline ends came to 8 bases. The CDR3 runs 14 residues. From germline, CDR1 is MRHNA and CDR2 SNTAGT. This chain's CDR3 is CASSDKATTGELFF. The CDR3, as DNA: TGTGCCAGCAGTGACAAGGCAACCACCGGGGAGCTGTTTTTT.

The gene calls are TRBV3-1 (or the pseudogene TRBV3-2) and TRBJ2-7, with D hard to call. Germline V lookup: CDR1 LGHDT, CDR2 YNNKEL (reference sequence). The CDR3 extends over 14 amino acids. The V and J ends lost 4 bases and 3 bases respectively, with 13 bases between them. The CDR3 spells CASSPFGLSYEQYF. CDR3 bases: TGTGCCAGCAGCCCATTTGGATTGAGCTACGAGCAGTACTTC.

The chain uses TRBV7-3 and TRBJ2-3; the D gene is possibly TRBD2 (5 bases). The germline V and J ends were trimmed by 7 bases and 1 base, with 9 bases remaining between them. Per germline, CDR1 SGHTA and CDR2 FQGTGA. The CDR3 runs 13 residues. The CDR3 protein is CASTDGGTDTQYF. The CDR3 nucleotides read TGTGCCAGCACCGACGGGGGCACAGATACGCAGTATTTT.

Judged by abundance, this clone is medium-sized. The V gene is TRBV4-3, the J gene TRBJ2-3; the D gene is possibly TRBD2 (6 bases). The CDR3 runs to 18 residues. V lost 0 bases and J 6 bases, leaving 22 bases between the germline ends. Germline V CDR1 and CDR2: LGHNA, YSLEER. The CDR3 here is CASSQDLSGGLLSDTQYF. CDR3 DNA: TGCGCCAGCAGCCAAGATCTTAGCGGAGGCCTCTTATCGGATACGCAGTATTTT.

This chain uses TRBV28 with TRBJ1-5; 7 bases agree with TRBD1. This CDR3 comprises 14 residues. With V trimmed by 6 bases and J by 8 bases, 10 bases remained unmatched. Germline assignment: CDR1 MDHEN and CDR2 SYDVKM. As DNA, the CDR3 is TGTGCCAGCAGGCCGGGACAGCCCTATAAGCCCCAGCATTTT. Amino acids: CASRPGQPYKPQHF.

This chain joins TRBV19 and TRBJ2-5; D ambiguous. Germline-derived CDR1 and CDR2 are LNHDA and SQIVND (reference sequence). The CDR3 runs to 13 residues. The V end was cut by 3 bases, the J end by 5 bases, with 10 bases between. The DNA of the CDR3 is TGTGCCAGTAGTATTGTGGGGTGGGAGACCCAGTACTTC. This encodes CASSIVGWETQYF.

V usage is TRBV12-3 or TRBV12-4 and J usage is TRBJ1-1; D is uncertain. Trimming stripped 0 bases from V and 2 bases from J, with 4 bases between. The CDR3 runs to 13 residues. The CDR3 protein is CASSLAPNTEAFF. In DNA form, the CDR3 reads TGTGCCAGCAGTTTAGCGCCCAACACTGAAGCTTTCTTT.

The chain couples TRBV6-1 to TRBJ2-3; 10 bases match TRBD1. V lost 0 bases to trimming and J lost 3 bases; unmatched junction nucleotides: 3. From germline, CDR1 is MNHNS and CDR2 SASEGT. The CDR3 spans 16 residues. The CDR3 loop is CASSEATGGGTDTQYF. CDR3 coding DNA: TGTGCCAGCAGTGAAGCGACAGGGGGCGGAACAGATACGCAGTATTTT.

This chain joins TRBV4-2 and TRBJ1-2; 12 bases are shared with TRBD1. V lost 1 base and J lost 3; bases outside the gene matches: 6. Germline CDR1 LGHNA, CDR2 YNFKEQ. The CDR3 sequence is 17 residues long. CDR3 sequence reads: CASSQVGTGGDYYGYTF. The CDR3 nucleotides read TGTGCCAGCAGCCAAGTAGGGACAGGGGGCGATTACTATGGCTACACCTTC.

This chain connects TRBV4-3 to TRBJ1-1, with a weak D call TRBD1 (5 bases). Trimming removed 1 base from V and 1 base from J, with 16 bases in between. The CDR3 consists of 17 residues. Germline V lookup: CDR1 LGHNA, CDR2 YSLEER. The CDR3 region is CASSQVWTDTENTEAFF. CDR3 bases: TGCGCCAGCAGCCAAGTTTGGACGGACACCGAGAACACTGAAGCTTTCTTT.

In its sample, this clone was seen many times. The chain carries TRBV4-1 and TRBJ2-5; 8 bases match TRBD2. From germline, CDR1 is MGHRA and CDR2 YSYEKL. Trimming cost V 4 bases and J 2 bases; bases outside gene matches: 12. The length of the CDR3 is 17 residues. The CDR3 DNA is TGCGCCAGCAGCCCCGAGTGGGCGGGGGGCCTACAAGAGACCCAGTACTTC. Its translation: CASSPEWAGGLQETQYF.

The chain joins TRBV7-6 to TRBJ2-2, with D perhaps TRBD1 or TRBD2 (5 bases each). CDR1 is SGHVS and CDR2 is FNYEAQ in the germline V gene. V lost 4 bases to trimming and J lost 4 bases, with 16 bases between them. This CDR3 spans 16 amino acids. CDR3 sequence (DNA): TGTGCCAGCAGCTATAGCGTGGGGGAGAGCACCGGGGAGCTGTTTTTT. Translated: CASSYSVGESTGELFF.

CDR3 sequence (DNA): TGTGCCAGCAGCCCGTCGACAGGGGGCGGTGGCTACACCTTC. It is translated as CASSPSTGGGGYTF. The rearrangement links TRBV6-5 to TRBJ1-2, with 10 bases matching TRBD1. V lost 6 bases, J lost 7 bases, and 8 bases stayed unmatched. The germline CDR1 and CDR2 sequences are MNHEY and SVGAGI. This CDR3 region has 14 residues.

The chain couples TRBV27 to TRBJ2-7, with D perhaps matching TRBD1 (5 bases). Germline lookup yields CDR1 MNHEY and CDR2 SMNVEV (reference sequence). The CDR3 extends over 13 amino acids. Trimming stripped 3 bases from V and 2 bases from J, with 8 bases between. CDR3 sequence: CASSFRAPYEQYF. The CDR3 coding sequence is TGTGCCAGCAGTTTCAGGGCCCCCTACGAGCAGTACTTC.

The rearrangement uses TRBV3-1 (or the pseudogene TRBV3-2) and TRBJ1-5; TRBD1 might be the D (6 bases). Trimming left V 4 bases short and J 0 bases short, with 13 bases between. CDR3 size: 16 residues. Germline V gene lookup returns CDR1 LGHDT and CDR2 YNNKEL (reference sequence). CDR3 in amino acids: CASSPGGGYSNQPQHF. The CDR3 bases are TGTGCCAGCAGCCCAGGCGGGGGCTATAGCAATCAGCCCCAGCATTTT.

V and J are TRBV4-2 and TRBJ2-6; perhaps TRBD1 as D (6 bases). The germline V and J ends were trimmed by 5 bases and 0 bases, with 11 bases remaining between them. Germline V CDR1 and CDR2: LGHNA, YNFKEQ. The CDR3 is 16 amino acids. CDR3 DNA sequence: TGTGCCAGCAGCGCCAGGGGTAGCTCTGGGGCCAACGTCCTGACTTTC. It translates to CASSARGSSGANVLTF.

This rearrangement joins TRBV9 to TRBJ1-1, with TRBD1 matching over 11 bases. Losses at the gene ends were 2 bases for V and 4 bases for J; bases not matched to a gene: 4. The CDR3 loop spans 15 amino acids. In germline, CDR1 is SGDLS, CDR2 YYNGEE. CDR3 bases: TGTGCCAGCAGCGTGACCGGGACAGGGGGCACTGAAGCTTTCTTT. Translation gives CASSVTGTGGTEAFF.